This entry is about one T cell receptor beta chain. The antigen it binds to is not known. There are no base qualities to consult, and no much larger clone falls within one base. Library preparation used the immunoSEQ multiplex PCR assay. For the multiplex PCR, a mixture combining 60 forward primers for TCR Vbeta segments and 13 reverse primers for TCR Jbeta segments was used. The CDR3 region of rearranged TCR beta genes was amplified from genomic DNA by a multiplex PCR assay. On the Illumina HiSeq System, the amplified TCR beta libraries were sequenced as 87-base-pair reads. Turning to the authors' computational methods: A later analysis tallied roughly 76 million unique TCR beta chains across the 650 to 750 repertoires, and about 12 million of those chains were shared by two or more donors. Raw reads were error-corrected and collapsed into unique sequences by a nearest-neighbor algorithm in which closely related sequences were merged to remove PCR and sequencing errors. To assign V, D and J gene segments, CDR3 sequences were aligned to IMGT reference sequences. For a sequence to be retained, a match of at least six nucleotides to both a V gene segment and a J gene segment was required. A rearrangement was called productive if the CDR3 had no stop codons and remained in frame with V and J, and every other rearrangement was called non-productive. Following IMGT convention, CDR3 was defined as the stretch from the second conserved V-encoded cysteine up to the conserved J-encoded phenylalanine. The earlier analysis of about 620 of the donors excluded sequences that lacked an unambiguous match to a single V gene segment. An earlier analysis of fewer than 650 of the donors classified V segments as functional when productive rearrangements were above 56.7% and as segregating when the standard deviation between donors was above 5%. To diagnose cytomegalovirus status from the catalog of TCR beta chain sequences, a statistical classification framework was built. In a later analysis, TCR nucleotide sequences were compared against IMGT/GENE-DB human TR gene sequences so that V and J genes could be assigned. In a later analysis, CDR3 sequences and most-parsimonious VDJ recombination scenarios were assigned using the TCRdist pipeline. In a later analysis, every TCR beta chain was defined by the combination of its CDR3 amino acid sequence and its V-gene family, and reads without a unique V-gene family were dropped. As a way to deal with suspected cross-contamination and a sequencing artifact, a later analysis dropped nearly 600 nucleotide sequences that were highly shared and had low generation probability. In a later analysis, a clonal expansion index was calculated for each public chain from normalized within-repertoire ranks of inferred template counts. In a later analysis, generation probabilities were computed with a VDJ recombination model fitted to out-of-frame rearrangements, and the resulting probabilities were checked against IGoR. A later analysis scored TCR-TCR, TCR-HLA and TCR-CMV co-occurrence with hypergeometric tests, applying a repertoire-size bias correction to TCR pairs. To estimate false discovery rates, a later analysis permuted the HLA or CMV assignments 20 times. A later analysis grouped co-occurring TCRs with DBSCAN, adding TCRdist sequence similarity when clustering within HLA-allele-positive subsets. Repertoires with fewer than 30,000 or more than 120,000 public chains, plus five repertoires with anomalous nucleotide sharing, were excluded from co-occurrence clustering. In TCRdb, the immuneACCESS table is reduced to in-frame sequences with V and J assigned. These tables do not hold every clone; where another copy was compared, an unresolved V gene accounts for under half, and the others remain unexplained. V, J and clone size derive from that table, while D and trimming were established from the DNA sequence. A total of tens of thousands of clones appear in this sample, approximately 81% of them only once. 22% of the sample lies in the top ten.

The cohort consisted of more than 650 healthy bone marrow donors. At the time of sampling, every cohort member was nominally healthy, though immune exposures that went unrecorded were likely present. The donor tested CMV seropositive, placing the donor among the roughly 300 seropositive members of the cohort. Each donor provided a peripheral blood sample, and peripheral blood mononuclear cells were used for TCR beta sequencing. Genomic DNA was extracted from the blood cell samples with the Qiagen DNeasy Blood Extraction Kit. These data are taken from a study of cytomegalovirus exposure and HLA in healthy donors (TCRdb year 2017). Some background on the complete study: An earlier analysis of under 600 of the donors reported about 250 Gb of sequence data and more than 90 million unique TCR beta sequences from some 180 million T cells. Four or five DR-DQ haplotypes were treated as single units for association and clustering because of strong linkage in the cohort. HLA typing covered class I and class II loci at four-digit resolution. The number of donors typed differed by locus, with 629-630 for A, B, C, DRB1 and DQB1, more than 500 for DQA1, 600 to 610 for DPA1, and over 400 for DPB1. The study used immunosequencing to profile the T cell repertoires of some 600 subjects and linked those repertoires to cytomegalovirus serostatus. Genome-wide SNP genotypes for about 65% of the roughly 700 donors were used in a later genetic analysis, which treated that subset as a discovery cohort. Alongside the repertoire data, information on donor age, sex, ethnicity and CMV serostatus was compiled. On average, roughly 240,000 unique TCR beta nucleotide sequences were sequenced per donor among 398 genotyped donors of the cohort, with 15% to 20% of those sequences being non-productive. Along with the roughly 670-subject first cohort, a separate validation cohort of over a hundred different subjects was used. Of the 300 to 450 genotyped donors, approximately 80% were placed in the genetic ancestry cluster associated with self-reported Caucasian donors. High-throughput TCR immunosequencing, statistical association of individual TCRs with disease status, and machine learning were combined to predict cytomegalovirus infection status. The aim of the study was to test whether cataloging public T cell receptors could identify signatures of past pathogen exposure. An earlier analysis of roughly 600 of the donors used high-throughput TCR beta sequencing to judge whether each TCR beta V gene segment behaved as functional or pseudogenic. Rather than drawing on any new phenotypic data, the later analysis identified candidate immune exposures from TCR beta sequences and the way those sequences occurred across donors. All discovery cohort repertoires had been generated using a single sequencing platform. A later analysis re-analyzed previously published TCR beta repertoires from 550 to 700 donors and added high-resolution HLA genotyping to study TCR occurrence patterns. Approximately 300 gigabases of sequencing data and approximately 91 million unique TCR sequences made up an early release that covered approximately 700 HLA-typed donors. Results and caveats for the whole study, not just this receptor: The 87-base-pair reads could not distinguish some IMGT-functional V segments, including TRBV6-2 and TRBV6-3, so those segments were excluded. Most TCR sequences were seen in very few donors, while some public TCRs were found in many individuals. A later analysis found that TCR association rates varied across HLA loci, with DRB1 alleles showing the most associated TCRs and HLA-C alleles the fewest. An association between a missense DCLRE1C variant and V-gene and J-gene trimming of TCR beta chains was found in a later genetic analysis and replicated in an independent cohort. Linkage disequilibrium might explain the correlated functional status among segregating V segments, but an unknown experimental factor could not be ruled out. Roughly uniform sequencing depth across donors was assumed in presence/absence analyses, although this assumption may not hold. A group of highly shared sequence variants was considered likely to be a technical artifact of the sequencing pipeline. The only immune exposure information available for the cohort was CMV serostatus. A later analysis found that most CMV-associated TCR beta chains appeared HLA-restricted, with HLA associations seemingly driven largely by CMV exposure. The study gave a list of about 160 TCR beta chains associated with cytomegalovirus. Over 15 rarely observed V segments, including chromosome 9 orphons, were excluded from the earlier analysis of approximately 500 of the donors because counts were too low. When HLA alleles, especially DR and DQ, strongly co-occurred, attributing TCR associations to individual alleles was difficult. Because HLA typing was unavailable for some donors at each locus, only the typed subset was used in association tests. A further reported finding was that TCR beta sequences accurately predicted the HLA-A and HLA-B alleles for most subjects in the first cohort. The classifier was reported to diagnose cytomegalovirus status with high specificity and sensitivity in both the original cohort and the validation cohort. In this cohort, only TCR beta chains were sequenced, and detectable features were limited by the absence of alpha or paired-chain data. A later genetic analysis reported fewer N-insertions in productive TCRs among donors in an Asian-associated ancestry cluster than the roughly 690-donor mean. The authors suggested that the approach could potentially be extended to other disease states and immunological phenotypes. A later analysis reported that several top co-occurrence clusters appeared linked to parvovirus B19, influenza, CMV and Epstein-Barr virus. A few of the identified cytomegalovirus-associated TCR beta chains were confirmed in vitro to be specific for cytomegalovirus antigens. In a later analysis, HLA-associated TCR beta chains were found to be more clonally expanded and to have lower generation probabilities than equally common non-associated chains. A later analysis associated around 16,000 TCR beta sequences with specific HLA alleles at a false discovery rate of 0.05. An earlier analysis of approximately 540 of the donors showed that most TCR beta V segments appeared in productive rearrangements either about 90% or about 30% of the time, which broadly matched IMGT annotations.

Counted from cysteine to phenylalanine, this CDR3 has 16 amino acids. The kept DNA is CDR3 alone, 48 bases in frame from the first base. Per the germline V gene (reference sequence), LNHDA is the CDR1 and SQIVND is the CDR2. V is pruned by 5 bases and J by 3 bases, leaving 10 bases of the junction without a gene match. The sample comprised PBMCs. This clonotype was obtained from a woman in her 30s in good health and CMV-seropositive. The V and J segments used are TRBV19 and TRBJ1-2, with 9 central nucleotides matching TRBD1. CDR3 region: CASSPHGDRADYGYTF. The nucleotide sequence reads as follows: TGTGCCAGTAGTCCTCACGGGGACAGGGCGGACTATGGCTACACCTTC.